The entry below describes one TCR beta chain. The CDR3 has 14 amino acids. Trimming removed 8 bases from V and 10 bases from J, with 20 bases in between. Germline values: CDR1 WSHSY, CDR2 SAAADI. The sample comes from a study of blood T cell repertoires in COVID-19. Background on the study: Sites in the United States, Italy and Spain provided acute and convalescent COVID-19 samples.

In the original processing: Reference gene primer amplification yielded estimated nucleated cell counts. Some clones are missing from TCRdb's copy, which holds only in-frame ones; the method was immunoSEQ multiplex PCR. Clonal size and the V and J genes are those of that table, whereas D and trimming came from the DNA. The sample records some 140,000 clones, about four fifths being singletons. The sample comprised peripheral blood. The receptor was derived from a woman aged 55-69 years with acute or convalescent COVID-19. V gene TRBV10-2 combines with J gene TRBJ1-4; no firm D call. The CDR3 spells CASGEGTRQRKLFF. The CDR3 bases are TGCGCCAGCGGGGAGGGAACGAGGCAGAGAAAACTGTTTTTT.